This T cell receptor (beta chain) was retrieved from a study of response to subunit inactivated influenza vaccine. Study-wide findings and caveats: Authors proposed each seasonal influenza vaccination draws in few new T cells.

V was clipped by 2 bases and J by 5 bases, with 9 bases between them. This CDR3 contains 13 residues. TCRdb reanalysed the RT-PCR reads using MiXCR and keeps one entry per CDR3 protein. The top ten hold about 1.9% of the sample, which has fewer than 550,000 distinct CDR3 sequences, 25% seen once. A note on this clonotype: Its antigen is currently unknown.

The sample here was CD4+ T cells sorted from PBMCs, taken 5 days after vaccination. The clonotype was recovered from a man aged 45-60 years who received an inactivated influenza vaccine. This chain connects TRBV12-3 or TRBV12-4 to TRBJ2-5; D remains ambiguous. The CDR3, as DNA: TGTGCCAGCAGTTTAAAGGCCAGTGAGACCCAGTACTTC. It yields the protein CASSLKASETQYF.